These 19 T cell receptor beta chains originate from one sample sequenced in a study of blood T cells in healthy people across ages. The authors ran a second PCR of roughly 7 to 11 cycles using a sample-barcoded 5' primer and a J-beta primer mix. TCRdb redid the calling of the 5' RACE reads with MiXCR, one entry per CDR3 protein. The repertoire holds about 1.6 million distinct CDR3 sequences, with around 35% as singletons. Material: blood. The source of these receptors is a woman in her twenties or thirties in good health.

This rearrangement joins TRBV11-3 to TRBJ2-1; possibly TRBD1 for D (6 bases). The V end was cut by 5 bases, the J end by 5 bases, with 16 bases between. The CDR3 covers 15 residues. From germline, CDR1 is SGHNT and CDR2 YENEEA. The CDR3 reads CASSPQGGVNNEQFF. The CDR3 coding sequence is TGTGCCAGCAGCCCACAGGGTGGGGTGAACAATGAGCAGTTCTTC.

V usage is TRBV14 and J usage is TRBJ2-3; D might be TRBD1 or TRBD2, each matching 5 bases. The CDR3 runs to 16 residues. Trimming shortened V by 1 base and J by 0 bases, and 11 bases separated the two germline ends. Germline V CDR1 and CDR2: SGHDN, FVKESK. The CDR3 nucleotides read TGTGCCAGCAGCCAAGTGCCGGGGCTAAGCACAGATACGCAGTATTTT. It codes for CASSQVPGLSTDTQYF.

V gene TRBV9 combines with J gene TRBJ2-7; D gene unclear. V lost 0 bases and J lost 4, with 14 bases in between. Germline CDR1 SGDLS, CDR2 YYNGEE. This CDR3 comprises 15 residues. The CDR3 loop is CASSVAGAPLYEQYF. CDR3 nucleotides: TGTGCCAGCAGCGTAGCGGGTGCTCCTTTATACGAGCAGTACTTC.

This clonotype was seen more than once but under ten times. The chain recombines TRBV10-2 with TRBJ2-2; a weak D match, TRBD2 (5 bases). The germline V and J ends were trimmed by 4 bases and 0 bases, with 9 bases remaining between them. Germline CDR1 reads WSHSY; CDR2 reads SAAADI. This CDR3 has 15 amino acids. CDR3 in DNA: TGCGCCAGCAGTGCTTTAGCGACGAACACCGGGGAGCTGTTTTTT. The encoded protein is CASSALATNTGELFF.

The gene calls are TRBV20-1 and TRBJ2-5, with 10 bases fitting TRBD2. The CDR3 has 14 residues. J gave up 3 bases and V 6 bases, and 7 bases lay outside the gene matches. CDR1 and CDR2 from the germline V gene are DFQATT and SNEGSKA (reference sequence). The CDR3 DNA reads TGCAGTGCCATAGCGGGGGGAAAAGAAGAGACCCAGTACTTC. Amino acids: CSAIAGGKEETQYF.

The chain couples TRBV27 to TRBJ1-2; 7 bases line up with TRBD1. J gave up 0 bases and V 7 bases, and 5 bases lay outside the gene matches. Per the germline V gene, CDR1 is MNHEY and CDR2 is SMNVEV (reference sequence). The CDR3 runs 14 residues. For the CDR3, the DNA is TGTGCCAGCATCAGGGGGTATGCTAACTATGGCTACACCTTC. This codes for CASIRGYANYGYTF.

This clonotype was detected only once. Being one base from a much bigger clone, this may be a read error. The chain recombines TRBV7-2 with TRBJ2-3, with TRBD2 matching over 10 bases. Germline CDR1 and CDR2: SGHTA and FQGNSA. CDR3 size: 16 residues. DNA for the CDR3: TGTGCCAGCAGCTCGTCAGCGGGGGGGCTTATAGATGCGCAGTATTTT. This translates into CASSSSAGGLIDAQYF.

The chain combines TRBV4-2 with TRBJ2-7; a possible D gene is TRBD2 (6 bases). V lost 0 bases to trimming and J lost 3 bases, with 12 bases between them. In germline, CDR1 is LGHNA, CDR2 YNFKEQ. CDR3 length equals 15 residues. The CDR3 DNA sequence: TGTGCCAGCAGCCAAGAGCGGGACGGACTCTACGAGCAGTACTTC. Protein product: CASSQERDGLYEQYF.

The sample holds a few counts of this clonotype. The rearrangement joins TRBV14 to TRBJ2-2; D not resolved. From germline, CDR1 is SGHDN and CDR2 FVKESK. This CDR3 spans 13 amino acids. V was clipped by 3 bases and J by 3 bases, with 5 bases between them. The DNA of the CDR3 is TGTGCCAGCAGCCAGCACGACACCGGGGAGCTGTTTTTT. Residues: CASSQHDTGELFF.

The rearrangement uses TRBV11-2 and TRBJ2-5; a possible D gene is TRBD1 (5 bases). Germline CDR1 reads SGHAT; CDR2 reads FQNNGV. CDR3 length: 15 residues. V lost 5 bases to trimming and J lost 11 bases, with 24 bases between them. The CDR3 nucleotides read TGTGCCAGCAGCCCGACGGCAACATCAGGGAATGAGCAGTACTTC. Amino acid sequence: CASSPTATSGNEQYF.

The chain has TRBV3-1 and TRBJ1-2, with D possibly being TRBD1 (6 bases). Trimming left V 3 bases short and J 5 bases short, with 13 bases between. The germline V gene has CDR1 LGHDT and CDR2 YNNKEL (reference sequence). The CDR3 runs to 14 residues. CDR3 in amino acids: CASSQLEGGYGYTF. Here the CDR3 DNA reads TGTGCCAGCAGCCAGTTAGAGGGGGGATATGGCTACACCTTC.

This clonotype was seen more than once but under ten times. The chain links TRBV5-1 to TRBJ2-5; D is ambiguous. The CDR3 length is 18 residues. Looked up from germline, CDR1 is SGHRS and CDR2 is YFSETQ. Trimming removed 4 bases at V and 2 bases at J, with 24 bases between. CDR3 loop: CASSRAVGLGERQETQYF. The CDR3 region has the DNA TGCGCCAGCAGCCGGGCTGTGGGTTTGGGTGAGCGTCAAGAGACCCAGTACTTC.

The chain employs TRBV3-1 and TRBJ2-5, with 7 nucleotides matching TRBD2. The CDR3 contains 15 residues. Germline-derived CDR1 and CDR2 are LGHDT and YNNKEL (reference sequence). The V segment lost 1 base and the J segment 5 bases; nucleotides outside the gene matches: 7. The CDR3 DNA reads TGTGCCAGCAGCCAAGCTGGCTCCGGGAGGGAGACCCAGTACTTC. It translates to CASSQAGSGRETQYF.

This clonotype was detected a few times. V usage is TRBV5-1 and J usage is TRBJ2-2, with D possibly matching TRBD2 (6 bases). Germline V gene lookup returns CDR1 SGHRS and CDR2 YFSETQ. The CDR3 is 14 residues long. V was shortened by 6 bases and J by 5 bases, with 14 bases between the two germline ends. Here the CDR3 DNA reads TGCGCCAGCAAGGGGCACGGGGGAACCGGGGAGCTGTTTTTT. Translated: CASKGHGGTGELFF.

The chain combines TRBV7-9 with TRBJ1-4; no definite D call. Trimming shortened V by 4 bases and J by 6 bases, and 21 bases separated the two germline ends. CDR1 is SEHNR and CDR2 is FQNEAQ in the germline V gene (reference sequence). This CDR3 region has 17 residues. CDR3 sequence reads: CASSSAPLAGIDEKLFF. The CDR3 DNA reads TGTGCCAGCAGCTCCGCGCCACTTGCGGGGATAGATGAAAAACTGTTTTTT.

V is TRBV6-6 and J is TRBJ2-1; TRBD2 agrees at 12 bases. CDR1 is MNHNY and CDR2 is SVGAGI in the germline V gene (reference sequence). This CDR3 is built from 16 residues. The junction had 11 bases not matched to a gene; V was cut back by 6 bases and J by 8 bases. CDR3 nucleotide sequence: TGTGCCAGCAGGGGGCCATGGACTAGCGGGATCGATGAGCAGTTCTTC. It is translated as CASRGPWTSGIDEQFF.

The chain couples TRBV5-6 to TRBJ2-7; D is possibly TRBD2 (5 bases). This CDR3 region has 13 residues. The ends were cut back, 2 bases at V and 5 bases at J, with 11 bases in the middle. Germline CDR1 SGHDT, CDR2 YYEEEE. CDR3 sequence: CASSFAGGHEQYF. The CDR3 nucleotides are TGTGCCAGCAGCTTTGCGGGTGGGCACGAGCAGTACTTC.

In its sample, this clonotype was seen a few times. The J gene is TRBJ1-2, the V gene TRBV5-1; TRBD1 matches at 10 bases. The CDR3 is made up of 14 amino acids. In germline, CDR1 is SGHRS, CDR2 YFSETQ. J gave up 8 bases and V 4 bases, and 8 bases lay outside the gene matches. The CDR3 DNA sequence: TGCGCCAGCAGCGTCCGCGGACAGGGGGACGGCTACACCTTC. Its protein product is CASSVRGQGDGYTF. The full variable domain, in which reference TRBV5-1 and TRBJ1-2 provide the parts outside the CDR3, is KAGVTQTPRYLIKTRGQQVTLSCSPISGHRSVSWYQQTPGQGLQFLFEYFSETQRNKGNFPGRFSGRQFSNSRSEMNVSTLELGDSALYLCASSVRGQGDGYTFGSGTRLTVV.

As for this clonotype: An end of the junction does not agree with germline; a read error may underlie this. V usage is TRBV11-2 and J usage is TRBJ1-2, with a possible D match to TRBD1 (6 bases). The CDR3 sequence is 15 residues long. Germline lookup yields CDR1 SGHAT and CDR2 FQNNGV. The CDR3 spells CTSSLVSGGGGGYTF. CDR3 bases: TGTACCAGCAGCTTAGTTTCCGGGGGCGGTGGTGGCTACACCTTC.